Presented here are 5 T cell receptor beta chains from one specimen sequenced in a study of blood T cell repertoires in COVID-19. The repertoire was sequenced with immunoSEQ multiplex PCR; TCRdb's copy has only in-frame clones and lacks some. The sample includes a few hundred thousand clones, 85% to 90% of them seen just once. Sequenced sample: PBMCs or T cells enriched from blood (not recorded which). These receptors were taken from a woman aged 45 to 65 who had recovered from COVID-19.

The CDR3 nucleotides are TGTGCCTGGAGTGCCCTGAGGGGGACTAGCGGGGGGGCCGGTGAGACCCAGTACTTC. This sequence encodes CAWSALRGTSGGAGETQYF. This chain joins TRBV30 and TRBJ2-5; TRBD2 aligns across 16 bases. V lost 1 base and J lost 5; bases outside the gene matches: 13. CDR1 and CDR2 (germline): GTSNPN, SVGIG (reference sequence). The CDR3 is 19 amino acids. The full variable domain, rest sourced from reference TRBV30 and TRBJ2-5, is SQTIHQWPATLVQPVGSPLSLECTVEGTSNPNLYWYRQAAGRGLQLLFYSVGIGQISSEVPQNLSASRPQDRQFILSSKKLLLSDSGFYLCAWSALRGTSGGAGETQYFGPGTRLLVL.

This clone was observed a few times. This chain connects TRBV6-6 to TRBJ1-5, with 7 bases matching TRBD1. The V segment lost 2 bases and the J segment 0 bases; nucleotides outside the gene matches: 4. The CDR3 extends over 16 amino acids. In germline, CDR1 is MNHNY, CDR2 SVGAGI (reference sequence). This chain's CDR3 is CASSYGQDYSNQPQHF. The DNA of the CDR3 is TGTGCCAGCAGTTACGGACAGGACTATAGCAATCAGCCCCAGCATTTT.

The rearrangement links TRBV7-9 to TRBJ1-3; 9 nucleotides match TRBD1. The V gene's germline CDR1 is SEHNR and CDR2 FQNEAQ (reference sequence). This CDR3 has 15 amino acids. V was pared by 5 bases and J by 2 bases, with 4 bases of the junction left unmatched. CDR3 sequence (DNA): TGTGCCAGCAGCCTTACAGGGGGCACTGGAAACACCATATATTTT. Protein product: CASSLTGGTGNTIYF.

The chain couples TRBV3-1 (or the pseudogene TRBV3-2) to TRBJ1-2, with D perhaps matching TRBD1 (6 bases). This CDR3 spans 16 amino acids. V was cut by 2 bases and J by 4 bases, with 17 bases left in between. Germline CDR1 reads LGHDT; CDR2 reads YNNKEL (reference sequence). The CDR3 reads CASSQYTGFLFYGYTF. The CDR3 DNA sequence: TGTGCCAGCAGCCAATACACAGGGTTCCTCTTCTATGGCTACACCTTC.

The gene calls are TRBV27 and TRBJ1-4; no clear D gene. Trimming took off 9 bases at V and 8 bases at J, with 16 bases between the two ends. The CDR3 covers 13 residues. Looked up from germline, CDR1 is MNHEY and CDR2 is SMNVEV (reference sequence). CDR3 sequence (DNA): TGTGCCAGACCCGGAGGGATCGAAGAAAAACTGTTTTTT. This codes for CARPGGIEEKLFF. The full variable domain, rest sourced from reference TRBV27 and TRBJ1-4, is EAQVTQNPRYLITVTGKKLTVTCSQNMNHEYMSWYRQDPGLGLRQIYYSMNVEVTDKGDVPEGYKVSRKEKRNFPLILESPSPNQTSLYFCARPGGIEEKLFFGSGTQLSVL.